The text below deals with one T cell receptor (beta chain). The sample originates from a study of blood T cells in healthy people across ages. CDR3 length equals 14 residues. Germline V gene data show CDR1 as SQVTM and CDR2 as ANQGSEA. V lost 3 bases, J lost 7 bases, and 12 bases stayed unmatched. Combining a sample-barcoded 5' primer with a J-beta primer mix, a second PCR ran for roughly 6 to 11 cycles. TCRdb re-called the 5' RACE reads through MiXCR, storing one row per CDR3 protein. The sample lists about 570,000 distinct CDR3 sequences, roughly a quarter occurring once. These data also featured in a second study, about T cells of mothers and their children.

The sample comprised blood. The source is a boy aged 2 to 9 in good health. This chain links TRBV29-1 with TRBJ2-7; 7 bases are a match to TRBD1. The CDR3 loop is CSVETGQVGREQYF. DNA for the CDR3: TGCAGCGTTGAGACAGGACAGGTTGGTCGGGAGCAGTACTTC.